This T cell receptor beta chain is drawn from a study of T cell repertoires in cytomegalovirus infection. TCRdb re-called the reads through MiXCR, storing one row per CDR3 protein. The sample shows 510,000 or so distinct CDR3 sequences, about a quarter of them seen only once. The CDR3 contains 16 residues. The V gene's germline CDR1 is SGHDT and CDR2 YYEEEE. V was clipped by 5 bases and J by 0 bases, with 18 bases between them. Sequencing was performed on PBMCs. This clonotype was obtained from a human donor in good health (CMV status not recorded). Some clones in this sample may be carry-over from other donors' samples. The rearrangement joins TRBV5-6 to TRBJ2-7; maybe TRBD1 (5 bases). This CDR3 is CASRYYRTSTSYEQYV. Written as DNA, the CDR3 is TGTGCCAGCAGGTATTACAGGACAAGCACCTCCTACGAGCAGTACGTC.